These 32 T cell receptor beta chains originate from one sample sequenced in a study of T cells in Graves' hyperthyroidism and ophthalmopathy. The investigators amplified TCR beta CDR3 regions from RNA transcripts. RT-PCR in the first round (using the HTBI primer set) targeted the TCR CDR3. TCRdb ran MiXCR on the multiplex PCR reads and lists one entry per CDR3 protein. The sample consists of around 190,000 distinct CDR3 sequences, approximately 16% of them appearing once. Sequencing was carried out using blood. The receptor set was obtained from a woman in her forties or fifties with Graves' hyperthyroidism.

Many counts were recorded for this clonotype. The V call is TRBV20-1, the J call TRBJ2-1, with 9 bases identical to TRBD2. Trimming removed 4 bases from V and 0 bases from J; junction bases left unmatched: 4. Germline assignment: CDR1 DFQATT and CDR2 SNEGSKA (reference sequence). The CDR3 is 15 residues long. The CDR3 DNA sequence: TGCAGTGCTAAGACTAGCGGAAGCTCCTACAATGAGCAGTTCTTC. Protein product: CSAKTSGSSYNEQFF.

This clonotype was found many times. The chain has TRBV7-2 and TRBJ1-5; tentatively, D is TRBD1 (6 bases). This CDR3 is 15 amino acids long. V shed 5 bases and J shed 2 bases, with 13 bases lying between them. Germline V gene lookup returns CDR1 SGHTA and CDR2 FQGNSA. CDR3 protein: CASSPAAGGNQPQHF. CDR3 coding DNA: TGTGCCAGCAGCCCCGCGGCAGGGGGCAATCAGCCCCAGCATTTT.

The chain employs TRBV10-3 and TRBJ2-7; the match to TRBD1 covers 9 bases. With V trimmed by 7 bases and J by 0 bases, 4 bases remained unmatched. Germline CDR1 is ENHRY and CDR2 is SYGVKD. The length of the CDR3 is 14 residues. The CDR3 sequence: CAIKTGGGSYEQYF. The DNA for the CDR3 is TGTGCCATCAAGACAGGGGGGGGCTCCTACGAGCAGTACTTC.

This clonotype appeared many times. V usage is TRBV7-9 and J usage is TRBJ1-1, with 9 positions matching TRBD1. The CDR3 is made up of 14 amino acids. Trimming at V came to 5 bases and at J to 4 bases, leaving 5 bases not matched to a gene. CDR1 is SEHNR and CDR2 is FQNEAQ in the germline V gene (reference sequence). CDR3 sequence (DNA): TGTGCCAGCAGCGAAGGGACAGGGCTCACTGAAGCTTTCTTT. It translates to CASSEGTGLTEAFF.

The chain links TRBV6-1 to TRBJ2-7, with 8 bases fitting TRBD1. The CDR3 totals 14 residues. The germline V gene has CDR1 MNHNS and CDR2 SASEGT. Unmatched junction bases numbered 6, after V lost 8 bases and J lost 0 bases. CDR3 DNA: TGTGCCAGCGGACGGACAGGGTACTCCTACGAGCAGTACTTC. Its protein is CASGRTGYSYEQYF.

This clonotype was seen a few times. The gene calls are TRBV29-1 and TRBJ1-1, with D tentatively TRBD1 (5 bases). The CDR3 runs 12 residues. V was cut by 0 bases and J by 11 bases, with 13 bases left in between. The germline CDR1 and CDR2 sequences are SQVTM and ANQGSEA. The DNA of the CDR3 is TGCAGCGTTGAAGATCAGGCGGGGGAGGCTTTCTTT. This codes for CSVEDQAGEAFF.

A single count supports this clonotype. The chain carries TRBV11-1 and TRBJ2-7; 10 bases agree with TRBD2. There are 16 residues in the CDR3. CDR1 SGHAT and CDR2 FQDESV come from the germline V gene (reference sequence). V was clipped by 1 base and J by 0 bases; unmatched bases: 3. The CDR3 loop reads CASSLGTSGTSYEQYF. CDR3 bases: TGTGCCAGCAGCTTAGGAACTAGCGGGACCTCCTACGAGCAGTACTTC. Looking up the rest from reference TRBV11-1 and TRBJ2-7 gives the full variable domain: EAEVAQSPRYKITEKSQAVAFWCDPISGHATLYWYRQILGQGPELLVQFQDESVVDDSQLPKDRFSAERLKGVDSTLKIQPAELGDSAMYLCASSLGTSGTSYEQYFGPGTRLTVT.

The chain is built from TRBV18 and TRBJ2-1, with D perhaps TRBD1 or TRBD2 (5 bases each). The CDR3 has 14 amino acids. V lost 3 bases and J 5 bases, leaving 11 bases between the germline ends. The germline V gene has CDR1 KGHSH and CDR2 LQKENI. The CDR3 is CASSPGTANNEQFF. The CDR3 DNA follows: TGTGCCAGCTCACCCGGGACGGCAAACAATGAGCAGTTCTTC.

This clonotype was seen many times. The chain couples TRBV3-1 to TRBJ2-3; possibly TRBD2 for D (6 bases). Between the trimmed V and J ends, which lost 1 base and 8 bases, there was a span of 13 bases. The CDR3 covers 14 residues. The germline V gene encodes CDR1 LGHDT and CDR2 YNNKEL (reference sequence). CDR3 coding DNA: TGTGCCAGCAGCCAAGTCGGAGGCGGGACTACGCAGTATTTT. This sequence encodes CASSQVGGGTTQYF.

This clonotype was found many times. The chain links TRBV20-1 to TRBJ2-1, with 8 bases that match TRBD2. The V segment lost 6 bases and the J segment 6 bases; nucleotides outside the gene matches: 13. The germline gives CDR1 DFQATT, CDR2 SNEGSKA (reference sequence). The length of the CDR3 is 15 residues. CDR3 nucleotides: TGCAGTGCCACCCCGGGACTAGTGACTGGCAATGAGCAGTTCTTC. Translating gives CSATPGLVTGNEQFF.

The chain carries TRBV6-2 or TRBV6-3 and TRBJ2-3; a weak D match, TRBD2 (6 bases). This CDR3 spans 14 amino acids. Trimming removed 0 bases at V and 4 bases at J, with 8 bases between. Germline V gene lookup returns CDR1 MNHEY and CDR2 SVGEGT. CDR3 residues: CASSYSGGSDTQYF. As DNA, the CDR3 is TGTGCCAGCAGTTACTCGGGAGGCTCAGATACGCAGTATTTT.

This clonotype was recorded at least ten times. J is TRBJ2-1 and V is TRBV7-8; tentatively, D is TRBD1 (7 bases). Looked up from germline, CDR1 is SGHVS and CDR2 is FQNEAQ. Trimming removed 3 bases from V and 5 bases from J, with 8 bases in between. The CDR3 is 13 amino acids. CDR3 sequence reads: CASSFRGDNEQFF. CDR3 DNA: TGTGCCAGCAGCTTCAGGGGGGACAATGAGCAGTTCTTC.

The table lists this clonotype with many counts. The chain links TRBV28 to TRBJ1-1; 10 bases fit TRBD1. After removal of 6 bases from V and 5 bases from J, the junction contained 6 bases not matched to a gene. The CDR3 is 14 residues long. The germline CDR1 and CDR2 sequences are MDHEN and SYDVKM. The CDR3 is CASREGTGETEAFF. Written as DNA, the CDR3 is TGTGCCAGCAGGGAAGGGACAGGGGAGACTGAAGCTTTCTTT. Variable domain in full (rest from reference TRBV28 and TRBJ1-1): DVKVTQSSRYLVKRTGEKVFLECVQDMDHENMFWYRQDPGLGLRLIYFSYDVKMKEKGDIPEGYSVSREKKERFSLILESASTNQTSMYLCASREGTGETEAFFGQGTRLTVV.

In this sample, this clonotype turned up a few times. The chain has TRBV7-2 and TRBJ1-3; TRBD1 matches 7 bases. The germline gives CDR1 SGHTA, CDR2 FQGNSA. The CDR3 consists of 14 residues. J lost 0 bases, V lost 4 bases, and 0 bases had no gene match. CDR3 region: CASSWDSSGNTIYF. The CDR3 nucleotides read TGTGCCAGCAGCTGGGACAGCTCTGGAAACACCATATATTTT.

This clonotype turned up a few times. V gene TRBV19 combines with J gene TRBJ2-1; 13 nucleotides match TRBD2. The CDR3 is 18 residues long. The germline V gene encodes CDR1 LNHDA and CDR2 SQIVND (reference sequence). The junction had 14 bases not matched to a gene; V was cut back by 5 bases and J by 7 bases. CDR3 residues: CASSADWRTSGRVNEQFF. The CDR3 DNA follows: TGTGCCAGTAGTGCCGACTGGAGAACTAGCGGGAGGGTTAATGAGCAGTTCTTC.

The V call is TRBV7-3, the J call TRBJ2-1, with 11 bases matching TRBD2. The J segment lost 8 bases and the V segment lost 5 bases, leaving 11 bases of the junction unmatched. The CDR3 is 16 amino acids. Germline-derived CDR1 and CDR2 are SGHTA and FQGTGA. CDR3 sequence (DNA): TGTGCCAGCAGCAATAGCGGGAGGGCCGATAGATATGAGCAGTTCTTC. Translation gives CASSNSGRADRYEQFF.

This clonotype was counted ten times or more. This chain links TRBV28 with TRBJ1-5, with 7 positions matching TRBD1. Germline-derived CDR1 and CDR2 are MDHEN and SYDVKM. After removal of 7 bases from V and 4 bases from J, the junction contained 1 base not matched to a gene. CDR3 length: 12 residues. The CDR3 DNA reads as TGTGCCAGCAACAGGGGAAATCAGCCCCAGCATTTT. Translating it yields CASNRGNQPQHF.

CDR3 bases: TGTGCCAGCAGCTCACTAGCGGAACGACCGCGGGAGCAGTACTTC. This gives the protein CASSSLAERPREQYF. The V and J genes are TRBV5-6 and TRBJ2-7; TRBD2 matches at 8 bases. There are 15 residues in the CDR3. Trimming cost V 3 bases and J 7 bases; bases outside gene matches: 12. Germline CDR1 reads SGHDT; CDR2 reads YYEEEE. Filled out from reference TRBV5-6 and TRBJ2-7, the complete variable domain reads DAGVTQSPTHLIKTRGQQVTLRCSPKSGHDTVSWYQQALGQGPQFIFQYYEEEERQRGNFPDRFSGHQFPNYSSELNVNALLLGDSALYLCASSSLAERPREQYFGPGTRLTVT.

The rearrangement joins TRBV6-2 or TRBV6-3 to TRBJ1-6; D not certain. V shed 0 bases and J shed 8 bases, with 11 bases lying between them. Germline V gene sequence: CDR1 MNHEY, CDR2 SVGEGT. The CDR3 covers 15 residues. CDR3 DNA: TGTGCCAGCAGTTACTCCGTCAGTCGGGATTCACCCCTCCACTTT. It codes for CASSYSVSRDSPLHF.

This clonotype has a count of ten or more. Here the CDR3 DNA reads TGCAGTGCTAGACCACAGGGATATGAGCAGTTCTTC. Translated, it gives CSARPQGYEQFF. V is TRBV20-1 and J is TRBJ2-1, with a possible D match to TRBD1 (6 bases). V was trimmed by 2 bases and J by 8 bases, leaving 10 bases between them. This CDR3 has 12 amino acids. CDR1 DFQATT and CDR2 SNEGSKA come from the germline V gene (reference sequence).

The table lists this clonotype with many counts. The J gene is TRBJ2-3, the V gene TRBV6-1; TRBD1 is a possible D gene (6 bases). CDR1 MNHNS and CDR2 SASEGT come from the germline V gene. CDR3 length: 16 residues. Trimming took 6 bases from V and 2 from J, leaving 18 bases between them. This chain's CDR3 is CASSDRQVGNTDTQYF. As DNA, the CDR3 is TGTGCCAGCAGCGACAGGCAGGTCGGGAACACAGATACGCAGTATTTT.

V is TRBV30 and J is TRBJ2-1; D unclear. V gave up 8 bases and J gave up 14 bases, with 19 bases separating them. This CDR3 is built from 11 residues. Germline V CDR1 and CDR2: GTSNPN, SVGIG (reference sequence). CDR3 DNA sequence: TGTGCCGTCGGTCTAGTCAAGAAGGAGTTCTTC. Protein product: CAVGLVKKEFF.

This chain links TRBV5-1 with TRBJ2-2; 10 nucleotides align to TRBD2. The CDR3 consists of 22 residues. V trimming: 1 base; J trimming: 0 bases; junction bases outside the gene matches: 18. The germline V gene has CDR1 SGHRS and CDR2 YFSETQ. The CDR3 sequence is CASSLLPGLAHWRGANTGELFF. In nucleotides, the CDR3 is TGCGCCAGCAGCTTGCTCCCGGGACTAGCGCACTGGAGGGGTGCGAACACCGGGGAGCTGTTTTTT.

This clonotype turned up a few times. The V gene is TRBV29-1, the J gene TRBJ2-6; perhaps TRBD1 as D (6 bases). V lost 7 bases and J lost 0, with 19 bases in between. The germline V gene encodes CDR1 SQVTM and CDR2 ANQGSEA. This CDR3 region has 17 residues. CDR3 in DNA: TGCAGCGGACTCAGGGGCCTCACCATCTCTGGGGCCAACGTCCTGACTTTC. Translation: CSGLRGLTISGANVLTF.

This clonotype was observed once. The chain is built from TRBV24-1 and TRBJ2-1; D gene uncertain. The end of the DNA aligns better with TRBJ2-7, so the J call may be wrong. The CDR3 is 17 residues long. The V gene's germline CDR1 is KGHDR and CDR2 SFDVKD. The CDR3 DNA is TGTGCCACCAGTGATTTTCGAGGCCAGAGCTCCTACAATGAGCAGTACTTC. This sequence encodes CATSDFRGQSSYNEQYF.

This clonotype came up many times. V usage is TRBV5-1 and J usage is TRBJ2-3; D is uncertain. This CDR3 has 13 residues. Germline V gene data show CDR1 as SGHRS and CDR2 as YFSETQ. V was pared by 3 bases and J by 0 bases, with 5 bases between. The CDR3, as DNA: TGCGCCAGCAGCTGGTCTAGCACAGATACGCAGTATTTT. Translating gives CASSWSSTDTQYF.

This clonotype was counted many times. The chain recombines TRBV7-2 with TRBJ2-1; TRBD2 agrees at 10 bases. This CDR3 spans 16 amino acids. With 1 base clipped from V and 7 bases from J, the junction kept 7 bases outside the gene matches. Looked up from germline, CDR1 is SGHTA and CDR2 is FQGNSA. CDR3 DNA: TGTGCCAGCAGCTTAGTTCCTAGCGGGAGTTCAAATGAGCAGTTCTTC. Residues: CASSLVPSGSSNEQFF.

This clonotype appeared a few times. The J gene is TRBJ2-2, the V gene TRBV6-1; 7 bases line up with TRBD1. Germline CDR1 reads MNHNS; CDR2 reads SASEGT. After removal of 5 bases from V and 6 bases from J, the junction contained 12 bases not matched to a gene. The CDR3 contains 16 residues. DNA for the CDR3: TGTGCCAGCAGTTCCCGAGGGGGCGCCGGGCCCGGGGAGCTGTTTTTT. Its protein product is CASSSRGGAGPGELFF.

Concerning this clonotype itself: Given a much more abundant clone one base away, this may be a read error. The V call is TRBV9, the J call TRBJ2-1, with 10 nucleotides matching TRBD2. The DNA matches TRBJ2-7 better at its end, which makes the J call doubtful. This CDR3 region has 15 residues. CDR1 SGDLS and CDR2 YYNGEE come from the germline V gene. CDR3 bases: TGTGCCATCAGAGAGCTAGCGGGAGTATACAATGAGCAGTACTTC. Encoded protein: CAIRELAGVYNEQYF.

V gene TRBV7-9 combines with J gene TRBJ1-2; D perhaps matches TRBD1 (5 bases). The V and J ends lost 0 bases and 0 bases respectively, with 14 bases between them. This CDR3 spans 17 amino acids. Germline V gene lookup returns CDR1 SEHNR and CDR2 FQNEAQ (reference sequence). This CDR3 reads CASSLARGRKANYGYTF. The CDR3, as DNA: TGTGCCAGCAGCTTAGCACGGGGGAGAAAAGCTAACTATGGCTACACCTTC.

This clonotype was detected only a few times. This rearrangement joins TRBV3-1 to TRBJ2-2, with TRBD2 identical over 15 bases. The CDR3 has 20 amino acids. Trimming at V came to 4 bases and at J to 4 bases, leaving 13 bases not matched to a gene. Germline lookup yields CDR1 LGHDT and CDR2 YNNKEL (reference sequence). DNA of the CDR3: TGTGCCAGCAGCCCGCCGGGACTAGCGGGAGGCCGGCTCGCCACCGGGGAGCTGTTTTTT. The encoded protein is CASSPPGLAGGRLATGELFF.

This chain links TRBV6-2 or TRBV6-3 with TRBJ1-5; no clear D. The germline V gene has CDR1 MNHEY and CDR2 SVGEGT. Between the trimmed V and J ends, which lost 4 bases and 4 bases, there was a span of 14 bases. The CDR3 is 15 amino acids. In DNA, the CDR3 is TGTGCCAGCAGTTCTTGGGGTGAAAGGAATCAGCCCCAGCATTTT. This sequence encodes CASSSWGERNQPQHF.